The present T cell receptor beta chain was sequenced within a study of blood T cells in healthy people across ages (dated by TCRdb to 2013 to 2016). Background for the entire study: Template switching captured roughly one uniquely barcoded TCR beta cDNA molecule per two T cells in model experiments. The study measured age-related changes in TCR beta repertoire diversity using deep sequencing normalized with unique cDNA molecular identifiers. The donors were split into four age groups: young (average 16 years), middle-aged (39), aged (around 67) and long-lived (approximately 80). To avoid experimental bias, donors of different ages were randomly spread across the sequencing lanes. Using the same blood draw, the study looked at two additional independent replicas of 1 million unique cDNA reads for two donors, one aged 18 to 30 and the other aged 80 or older. General findings and caveats noted by the study authors: The percentage of naive T cells measured by flow cytometry correlated strongly with observed TCR beta diversity. Because donor CMV infection status was unknown, age-related changes in expanded clonotypes were potentially confounded. Compared with the aged group, the long-lived group had more naive CD4+ T cells, fewer expanded clones and increased TCR diversity, suggesting age selection. As age increased, observed TCR beta diversity per million T cells dropped in a roughly linear way, and a significant reduction was already evident by age 40. Estimates of total diversity from one million sequenced T cells were regarded as lower bounds and underestimates. Since profiling was done on bulk unsorted PBMCs, naive and antigen-experienced compartments could not be conclusively compared.

The method was 5' RACE. TCRdb names Illumina HiSeq 2500 as the instrument used. A second PCR of roughly 7 to 11 cycles was performed with a sample-barcoded 5' primer and a J-beta primer mix. A template-switch 5' adaptor carrying 12 random nucleotides introduced a unique molecular identifier onto each TCR beta cDNA molecule. At least 2.5 million CDR3-containing paired-end reads were obtained from each sample. All of the RNA was converted into first-strand cDNA using the Mint cDNA synthesis kit, with a TRBC-specific oligonucleotide serving as the primer. After uracil-DNA glycosylase treatment, a first 18-cycle PCR used universal primers M1SS and BC2_uni_R on all cDNA. The paper's data handling went like this. Normalization of each sample was performed by random selection of 1 million high-quality reads, each carrying a distinct molecular identifier. Instead of being binned into consensus sequences, reads that shared molecular identifiers were thrown out. CDR3 identification, clonotype clustering and error correction used MiTCR with a Q25 quality threshold and the strictest error-elimination algorithm. Lower-bound total TCR beta diversity was estimated with a nonparametric unseen species model using Euler transformation. TCRdb ran its own pipeline on the public reads, namely fastp trimming at Q25 and MiXCR clone calling, and kept in-frame beta chains. CDR3 protein sequences are deduplicated, and each keeps its most common genes and DNA. TCRdb assigned the V and J calls; the authors' analysis was not used. A total of 650,000 to 1,000,000 distinct CDR3 sequences appear in this sample, under 40% of them only once. The ten most abundant clones make up approximately 13% of the sample.

Between the V and J ends, shortened by 0 bases and 7 bases respectively, the junction contains 10 bases. CDR1 is given as MNHEY and CDR2 as SMNVEV, both from the germline V gene (reference sequence). The CDR3 runs 14 residues from the cysteine to the phenylalanine. Only the CDR3 region is kept as DNA, spanning 42 bases read in frame from base 1. Systemically healthy Caucasian individuals from Russia, 35 to 50 in total and aged roughly 6 to 95 years, were included as donors. Ten milliliters of peripheral blood were drawn from each donor into EDTA-treated Vacutainer tubes. PBMCs were isolated by Ficoll-Paque density-gradient centrifugation, with at least 6 million obtained per sample. Trizol reagent was used to extract total RNA from the PBMCs, yielding at least 5 micrograms per sample. For every donor, an aliquot of PBMCs went through flow cytometry to measure the percentages of naive CD45RAhigh/CD27high T cells.

Remarks on this clonotype: It lacks a known antigen. Nothing much larger sits one base from this clone, and base qualities are not available.

Material for sequencing was blood. The sequence joins TRBV27 to TRBJ1-5, with a tentative D gene TRBD1 over 6 matching bases. The TCR originated in a man aged 18-30 years in good health. The CDR3 region: CASSLSGGGQPQHF. The nucleotide sequence reads TGTGCCAGCAGTTTATCGGGCGGGGGCCAGCCCCAGCATTTT.